The clone carrying this T cell receptor beta chain was seen only a few times. Germline-derived CDR1 and CDR2 are SGHTA and FQGNSA. Trimming took off 1 base at V and 2 bases at J, with 9 bases between the two ends. This CDR3 is 14 amino acids long. Sequencing was performed with immunoSEQ multiplex PCR; in TCRdb, only in-frame clones are kept and a portion is missing. The profile shows 250,000 to 350,000 clones, around 90% of them singletons. This sample was included in a study of blood T cell repertoires in COVID-19. The sample was PBMCs or T cells enriched from blood (not recorded which). This clonotype was obtained from a woman aged 25-40 years who had recovered from COVID-19. The rearrangement links TRBV7-2 to TRBJ2-7; D is perhaps TRBD1 (6 bases). The CDR3 coding sequence is TGTGCCAGCAGCTTAGAACCAGGGGCCTACGAGCAGTACTTC. This codes for CASSLEPGAYEQYF.